A selection of T cell receptor beta chains follows, all from one sample in a study of control samples from healthy donors and cancer patients. Sequenced by immunoSEQ multiplex PCR; TCRdb stores in-frame clones only, minus some. The data show 40,000 to 45,000 clones, around 70% seen once. The specimen was formalin-fixed, paraffin-embedded tissue. The receptors stem from a male donor with melanoma. Both conserved end residues are part of each CDR3. The D gene is left open where the match is weak. Clone size is stated in some rows and not others, as once, few, many or a class when expanded.

TRBV28,TRBJ2-6,TRBD2,.,CASSFSSGRRTGANVLTF
TRBV19,TRBJ2-3,.,.,CASAGVVRHTDTQYF
TRBV29-1,TRBJ1-2,.,.,CSVEEERSRNYGYTF
TRBV12-2,TRBJ2-2,.,.,CASRLAGGELFF
TRBV15,TRBJ2-5,TRBD2,.,CATSREGLAQYF
TRBV6-1,TRBJ2-5,TRBD2,.,CASSVSSGRAGETQYF
TRBV28,TRBJ2-3,.,.,CASSKTGDTQYF
TRBV11-3,TRBJ2-3,TRBD2,.,CASSISGDTDTQYF
TRBV28,TRBJ2-1,TRBD1,.,CASSLLQGAPDEQFF
TRBV6-5,TRBJ1-5,.,.,CASSDFGGQPQHF
TRBV10-2,TRBJ2-6,.,.,CASSEGANVLTF
TRBV6-5,TRBJ2-1,.,.,CASSMSSLEQFF
TRBV29-1,TRBJ2-7,.,.,CSVYRVDYEQYF
TRBV29-1,TRBJ2-5,.,.,CSVVLGYQETQYF
TRBV9,TRBJ1-2,.,.,CASSVGTDYGYTF
TRBV6-5,TRBJ2-1,.,.,CASSRSRDSHGEQFF
TRBV27,TRBJ2-1,TRBD1,once,CASSEDRVIYNEQFF
TRBV11-1,TRBJ2-2,.,.,CASSSARSGELFF
TRBV2,TRBJ2-5,TRBD1,.,CASSKDRAQETQYF
TRBV6-5,TRBJ1-2,.,.,CASSYEAGRIGGYTF
TRBV7-9,TRBJ2-1,.,.,CASSLGKDLSYNEQFF
TRBV9,TRBJ2-1,.,.,CASSVASRGDEQFF
TRBV19,TRBJ1-5,.,.,CASSLMGGNQPQHF
TRBV3-1/TRBV3-2,TRBJ2-7,.,.,CASSQGVDLGGQYF
TRBV7-9,TRBJ2-6,TRBD1,.,CASSPIQGSGANVLTF
TRBV30,TRBJ1-3,.,.,CAWSPTPRNTIYF
TRBV29-1,TRBJ1-1,TRBD1,.,CSVEETGGTAAFF
TRBV2,TRBJ2-3,TRBD1,once,CASSVDRGSTDTQYF
TRBV19,TRBJ2-7,.,.,CASTKKGWGSYEQYF
TRBV9,TRBJ2-5,.,.,CASSVYTEETQYF
TRBV5-1,TRBJ2-5,.,.,CASSTTGVGQETQYF
TRBV11-2,TRBJ2-2,.,once,CASSLDRSGVSGELFF
TRBV2,TRBJ2-7,.,.,CASSYALEGEQYF
TRBV29-1,TRBJ1-2,.,.,CSVGSAGYGYTF
TRBV11-3,TRBJ1-3,TRBD1,.,CASSLDGQDGAWGRLPLSGNTIYF
TRBV4-2,TRBJ2-5,TRBD1,.,CASSQESQGAGETQYF
TRBV7-2,TRBJ1-3,TRBD1,.,CASSRGTGAGNTIYF
TRBV7-2,TRBJ2-5,.,.,CASSPSRGGETQYF
TRBV7-8,TRBJ2-5,TRBD2,.,CASSLGLAVGETQYF
TRBV2,TRBJ2-6,.,.,CASRQSSGANVLTF
TRBV5-1,TRBJ2-7,.,.,CASSLGARLTEQYF
TRBV28,TRBJ2-7,TRBD1,.,CASGQGALYEQYF
TRBV27,TRBJ1-2,TRBD1,many,CASFVKTGGNYGYTF
TRBV2,TRBJ2-1,.,.,CASNPDPYEQFF
TRBV2,TRBJ2-1,.,.,CASSEALGSVQFF
TRBV12-3/TRBV12-4,TRBJ2-1,.,.,CASSFDNEQFF
TRBV7-2,TRBJ2-7,.,.,CASSLEFLAPSYEQYF
TRBV28,TRBJ2-5,.,few,CASSHPRRKKETQYF
TRBV6-4,TRBJ2-3,.,few,CASSDRLGRGTSTDTQYF
TRBV3-1/TRBV3-2,TRBJ2-1,TRBD2,.,CASSQDTSGRSREQFF
TRBV28,TRBJ2-1,TRBD1,.,CASSWTGALLSYNEQFF
TRBV10-3,TRBJ2-7,TRBD2,.,CAISEPQAERGSSYEQYF
TRBV2,TRBJ1-1,.,.,CATPPPEAFF
TRBV4-2,TRBJ2-2,.,.,CASSQENQRSNTGELFF
TRBV6-1,TRBJ2-7,TRBD1,.,CASSDFGTGKWEQYF
TRBV3-1/TRBV3-2,TRBJ1-4,.,.,CASSQNTHEKLFF
TRBV12-3/TRBV12-4,TRBJ2-1,TRBD2,once,CASSRRPSGEFF
TRBV7-8,TRBJ2-7,TRBD2,once,CASSRPGLAGGSSYEQYF
TRBV3-1/TRBV3-2,TRBJ2-1,.,few,CASSQDIAVPSYNEQFF